This TCR beta chain derives from a study of blood T cell repertoires in COVID-19. Study in general: COVID-19 samples from acute and convalescent phases originated in the United States, Italy and Spain.

Living in 20 to 30 US areas, the participants were between roughly 18 and 89 years of age. Clinical history as reported by participants underpinned cohort assignment. This CDR3 is built from 15 residues. Germline CDR1 SGHRS, CDR2 YFSETQ. The V gene lost 0 bases and the J gene lost 9 bases, with 13 bases spanning the gap. The method was immunoSEQ multiplex PCR; TCRdb's version includes in-frame clones alone and lacks a portion of them. The profile shows 300,000 to 450,000 clones, 88% of them singletons. This chain connects TRBV5-1 to TRBJ1-6; tentatively, D is TRBD1 (6 bases). Sequencing was performed on PBMCs or T cells enriched from blood (not recorded which). The receptor's source is a woman aged 25 to 39 who had been exposed to COVID-19. Here the CDR3 DNA reads TGCGCCAGCAGCTTGGCAGGACAGAGAGGTTCACCCCTCCACTTT. Translating gives CASSLAGQRGSPLHF.